Following are 4 T cell receptor beta chains from one sample sequenced in a study of blood T cell repertoires in COVID-19. Data came from immunoSEQ multiplex PCR; TCRdb stores just in-frame clones and leaves some out. The sample shows approximately 160,000 clones, under 85% of them seen only once. The sequenced sample was peripheral blood. The origin of the receptors is an elderly woman with acute or convalescent COVID-19.

The chain has TRBV12-3 or TRBV12-4 and TRBJ1-1; D is uncertain. The CDR3 runs to 13 residues. V dropped 4 bases and J dropped 4 bases, with 10 bases sitting between them. As DNA, the CDR3 is TGTGCCAGCAGTTCCCCACCGGTCACTGAAGCTTTCTTT. Protein sequence: CASSSPPVTEAFF.

This clone was detected only once. CDR3 DNA: TGTGCCAGCAGTTTCGGGCAGGGGACGGGACAGCCCCAGCATTTT. It codes for CASSFGQGTGQPQHF. The chain joins TRBV27 to TRBJ1-5; perhaps TRBD1 as D (6 bases). Germline loops: CDR1 MNHEY, CDR2 SMNVEV (reference sequence). The V and J ends lost 3 bases and 7 bases respectively, with 16 bases between them. The CDR3 contains 15 residues.

This chain connects TRBV19 to TRBJ1-5, with D possibly matching TRBD1 (6 bases). Trimming shortened V by 8 bases and J by 0 bases, and 20 bases separated the two germline ends. CDR3 size: 17 residues. Looked up from germline, CDR1 is LNHDA and CDR2 is SQIVND (reference sequence). CDR3 nucleotides: TGTGCCAGTGGAGTACCAAGGACAGATTATAGCAATCAGCCCCAGCATTTT. As protein: CASGVPRTDYSNQPQHF.

The table lists this clone with a count of one. The chain recombines TRBV5-6 with TRBJ2-7; D uncertain. The CDR3 contains 12 residues. The germline V gene has CDR1 SGHDT and CDR2 YYEEEE. The V end was cut by 1 base, the J end by 3 bases, with 5 bases between. The CDR3, as DNA: TGTGCCAGCAGCTTGAGCATCTACGAGCAGTACTTC. This translates into CASSLSIYEQYF.